The clone carrying this TCR beta chain was detected ten times or more. Antigen unknown. The sample belongs to a study of identical twins. TCRdb re-analysed the 5' RACE reads in MiXCR, keeping a single row per CDR3 protein. Among about 100,000 distinct CDR3 sequences listed, around 5.5% were seen once. General observations from the study: Twin-shared out-of-frame alpha sequences showed excess low generation probability.

The CDR3 is 15 residues long. V trimming: 4 bases; J trimming: 6 bases; junction bases outside the gene matches: 8. The germline CDR1 and CDR2 sequences are SGHRS and YFSETQ. This receptor was taken from a woman aged 45-65 years in good health. The chain uses TRBV5-1 and TRBJ2-3, with 10 nucleotides matching TRBD2. Material for sequencing was memory T cells sorted from blood. For the CDR3, the DNA is TGCGCCAGCAGCGCTAGCGGGAGTACAAGGGATACGCAGTATTTT. Amino acids: CASSASGSTRDTQYF.